These 24 T cell receptor beta chains share one sample of origin, sequenced in a study of T and B cells in COVID-19 patients. TRB was amplified from around 250-500 ng of blood genomic DNA. BIOMED2 TRB-A/B primer pools were used in multiplex TRB PCR. Each CDR3 protein is one row after TCRdb ran MiXCR on the multiplex PCR reads. The sample holds 10,000 to 15,000 distinct CDR3 sequences, more than 25% seen once. The sequenced sample was blood. All receptors derive from a human donor who had recovered from COVID-19.

This clonotype is deemed large. The V gene is TRBV6-2 or TRBV6-3, the J gene TRBJ2-3; D not resolved. With 2 bases removed from V and 6 bases from J, the gap between germline ends came to 3 bases. Germline values: CDR1 MNHEY, CDR2 SVGEGT. This CDR3 comprises 11 residues. Written as DNA, the CDR3 is TGTGCCAGCAGTTACCCGGATACGCAGTATTTT. Translating it yields CASSYPDTQYF.

This chain joins TRBV24-1 and TRBJ2-1; D may be TRBD1 (6 bases). V gave up 1 base and J gave up 7 bases, with 10 bases separating them. Germline CDR1 is KGHDR and CDR2 is SFDVKD. CDR3 size: 14 residues. CDR3 in DNA: TGTGCCACCAGTGATTTATGGCAGGGGAATGAGCAGTTCTTC. The encoded protein is CATSDLWQGNEQFF.

In this sample, this clonotype is medium-sized. This chain joins TRBV24-1 and TRBJ2-2; maybe TRBD2 (5 bases). The ends were cut back, 1 base at V and 3 bases at J, with 11 bases in the middle. The CDR3 covers 16 residues. From germline, CDR1 is KGHDR and CDR2 SFDVKD. CDR3 protein: CATSDLTSGYTGELFF. The CDR3 DNA reads as TGTGCCACCAGTGATTTAACAAGCGGCTACACCGGGGAGCTGTTTTTT.

This chain uses TRBV6-5 with TRBJ1-5, with D unresolved. CDR3 length equals 13 residues. V shed 8 bases and J shed 1 base, with 9 bases lying between them. Germline assignment: CDR1 MNHEY and CDR2 SVGAGI. CDR3 sequence reads: CASLEMSNQPQHF. The CDR3 DNA follows: TGTGCCAGCTTAGAGATGAGCAATCAGCCCCAGCATTTT.

This clonotype has more than one count but fewer than ten. The chain couples TRBV20-1 to TRBJ1-2; no definite D call. The CDR3 is made up of 12 amino acids. Germline CDR1 DFQATT, CDR2 SNEGSKA (reference sequence). The V end was cut by 0 bases, the J end by 8 bases, with 10 bases between. The CDR3 DNA is TGCAGTGCTAGAGATCCTTGGCGAGGCTACACCTTC. Translating gives CSARDPWRGYTF.

This clonotype showed up many times. This chain's CDR3 is CASSQGHYGANVLTF. CDR3 sequence (DNA): TGTGCCAGCTCACAGGGACACTACGGGGCCAACGTCCTGACTTTC. V and J are TRBV18 and TRBJ2-6; D is perhaps TRBD1 (6 bases). The CDR3 is 15 amino acids. The V end lost 4 bases, the J end lost 4 bases, and 11 bases lay between the germline ends. The V gene's germline CDR1 is KGHSH and CDR2 LQKENI.

By share, this clonotype ranks as medium-sized. The chain carries TRBV15 and TRBJ2-7; TRBD2 matches at 9 bases. CDR1 is LNHNV and CDR2 is YYDKDF in the germline V gene (reference sequence). Trimming cost V 1 base and J 4 bases; bases outside gene matches: 5. The CDR3 has 15 amino acids. CDR3: CATSRGGTSLYEQYF. The CDR3 bases are TGTGCCACCAGCAGAGGGGGGACTAGCTTGTACGAGCAGTACTTC.

J is TRBJ2-7 and V is TRBV6-1; 7 nucleotides match TRBD2. CDR3 length equals 14 residues. The germline V gene encodes CDR1 MNHNS and CDR2 SASEGT. Trimming removed 1 base from V and 4 bases from J; junction bases left unmatched: 4. The CDR3 spells CASSEGLGGYEQYF. As DNA, the CDR3 is TGTGCCAGCAGTGAAGGTCTCGGGGGGTACGAGCAGTACTTC.

V and J are TRBV7-2 and TRBJ2-1; the match to TRBD2 covers 11 bases. Germline loops: CDR1 SGHTA, CDR2 FQGNSA. The CDR3 totals 15 residues. J lost 4 bases, V lost 5 bases, and 4 bases had no gene match. DNA for the CDR3: TGTGCCAGCAGCCTGGGACTAGCGGATTACAATGAGCAGTTCTTC. Translation gives CASSLGLADYNEQFF.

The sample holds many counts of this clonotype. The chain employs TRBV5-5 and TRBJ2-1; 15 positions agree with TRBD2. Unmatched junction bases numbered 4, after V lost 4 bases and J lost 5 bases. CDR1 is SGHKS and CDR2 is YYEKEE in the germline V gene (reference sequence). This CDR3 has 16 amino acids. CDR3 sequence reads: CASSGTSGRPNNEQFF. The CDR3 DNA reads TGTGCCAGCAGCGGGACTAGCGGGAGGCCTAACAATGAGCAGTTCTTC.

This clonotype was seen only a few times. The rearrangement uses TRBV5-5 and TRBJ1-1; D not certain. Per germline, CDR1 SGHKS and CDR2 YYEKEE (reference sequence). Trimming stripped 1 base from V and 11 bases from J, with 15 bases between. The CDR3 has 13 amino acids. Here the CDR3 DNA reads TGTGCCAGCAGCTTGTCTCCCACGGGTATGGCTTTCTTT. It specifies CASSLSPTGMAFF.

The V call is TRBV5-6, the J call TRBJ2-3; 9 bases are shared with TRBD2. V shed 0 bases, J shed 10 bases, and the junction held 12 bases outside the gene matches. The CDR3 length is 16 residues. Looked up from germline, CDR1 is SGHDT and CDR2 is YYEEEE. CDR3: CASSLGRVSGRPAQYF. DNA for the CDR3: TGTGCCAGCAGCTTGGGGAGGGTTAGCGGGAGACCTGCGCAGTATTTT. Filled out from reference TRBV5-6 and TRBJ2-3, the complete variable domain reads DAGVTQSPTHLIKTRGQQVTLRCSPKSGHDTVSWYQQALGQGPQFIFQYYEEEERQRGNFPDRFSGHQFPNYSSELNVNALLLGDSALYLCASSLGRVSGRPAQYFGPGTRLTVL.

With regard to this clonotype: The junction differs from germline at one of its ends, possibly a read error. This chain links TRBV19 with TRBJ1-2, with 10 bases that match TRBD1. From germline, CDR1 is LNHDA and CDR2 SQIVND (reference sequence). This CDR3 region has 13 residues. CDR3 nucleotide sequence: TGTGCCACCCAGGACAGGGGGTACTATGGCTACATCTTC. Its translation: CATQDRGYYGYIF.

The J gene is TRBJ2-2, the V gene TRBV27; 13 nucleotides align to TRBD2. The V and J ends lost 5 bases and 1 base, in that order; junction bases with no gene match: 7. The V gene's germline CDR1 is MNHEY and CDR2 SMNVEV (reference sequence). The CDR3 spans 18 residues. The DNA for the CDR3 is TGTGCCAGCAGTCCTATCAGACTAGCGGGAGGGAACACCGGGGAGCTGTTTTTT. This sequence encodes CASSPIRLAGGNTGELFF.

V gene TRBV7-9 combines with J gene TRBJ2-7; the match to TRBD1 covers 7 bases. The CDR3 contains 15 residues. Losses at the gene ends were 4 bases for V and 3 bases for J; bases not matched to a gene: 9. Germline loops: CDR1 SEHNR, CDR2 FQNEAQ (reference sequence). As DNA, the CDR3 is TGTGCCAGCAGCTCCACCGACAGGGAATTCTACGAGCAGTACTTC. This codes for CASSSTDREFYEQYF.

This clonotype has only a few counts. The CDR3 DNA reads TGTGCCAGCAGTTACCTATCAGGGCGGGATGGCTACACCTTC. It translates to CASSYLSGRDGYTF. V gene TRBV6-5 combines with J gene TRBJ1-2; possible D gene TRBD1, 5 bases. The V and J ends lost 2 bases and 6 bases respectively, with 13 bases between them. The germline gives CDR1 MNHEY, CDR2 SVGAGI. This CDR3 has 14 residues.

This clonotype was picked up a small number of times. The CDR3 nucleotides are TGTGCCAGCAGTATAGGCCAGGACTATGGCTACACCTTC. Translating it yields CASSIGQDYGYTF. This sequence joins TRBV12-3 or TRBV12-4 and TRBJ1-2; the D is unclear. This CDR3 comprises 13 residues. Trimming left V 5 bases short and J 3 bases short, with 10 bases between.

By sample share, this clonotype is medium-sized. CDR3 sequence: CASSTTTDEQYF. The CDR3 DNA sequence: TGTGCCAGCAGTACGACGACTGACGAGCAGTACTTC. The chain combines TRBV6-5 with TRBJ2-7; D unclear. In germline, CDR1 is MNHEY, CDR2 SVGAGI. Trimming cost V 5 bases and J 5 bases, with 10 bases left between them. This CDR3 has 12 residues.

By proportion, this clonotype is medium-sized. The J gene is TRBJ2-3, the V gene TRBV11-3; TRBD2 matches 9 bases. This CDR3 region has 16 residues. V shed 0 bases, J shed 5 bases, and the junction held 6 bases outside the gene matches. CDR1 is SGHNT and CDR2 is YENEEA in the germline V gene. The CDR3 coding sequence is TGTGCCAGCAGCTTAGATCAGACTAGCGGCAGAGATACGCAGTATTTT. Translation: CASSLDQTSGRDTQYF. The full variable domain, completed using reference TRBV11-3 and TRBJ2-3, is EAGVVQSPRYKIIEKKQPVAFWCNPISGHNTLYWYLQNLGQGPELLIRYENEEAVDDSQLPKDRFSAERLKGVDSTLKIQPAELGDSAVYLCASSLDQTSGRDTQYFGPGTRLTVL.

As concerns this clonotype: The conserved phenylalanine or tryptophan normally closing the CDR3 is absent here, so this likely arose from a read error. The chain employs TRBV18 and TRBJ1-5; weak D call: TRBD1 (5 bases). V lost 6 bases and J lost 6, with 21 bases in between. Germline values: CDR1 KGHSH, CDR2 LQKENI. The CDR3 sequence is 16 residues long. CDR3 loop: CASSLLASTGLQPQHL. CDR3 DNA sequence: TGTGCCAGCTCCCTATTGGCCTCAACGGGACTTCAGCCCCAGCATTTA.

In regard to this clonotype: This may stem from a read error, because a much larger clone lies one nucleotide away. No conserved phenylalanine or tryptophan ends this CDR3, so it is likely a read error. This rearrangement joins TRBV30 to TRBJ1-4, with 10 nucleotides matching TRBD1. CDR1 and CDR2 from the germline V gene are GTSNPN and SVGIG (reference sequence). CDR3 length: 14 residues. V was pared by 4 bases and J by 8 bases, with 7 bases of the junction left unmatched. This CDR3 reads CAWNDRTGGEKLFL. CDR3 bases: TGTGCCTGGAACGACAGGACAGGGGGGGAAAAACTGTTTCTT.

This clonotype counts as medium-sized. The chain has TRBV6-5 and TRBJ2-5; 8 positions match TRBD1. J gave up 5 bases and V 5 bases, and 1 base lay outside the gene matches. Germline V gene lookup returns CDR1 MNHEY and CDR2 SVGAGI. The CDR3 length is 12 residues. The CDR3 reads CASSRQGETQYF. The DNA for the CDR3 is TGTGCCAGCAGTCGACAGGGGGAGACCCAGTACTTC.

This clonotype was seen only a few times. The V and J genes are TRBV27 and TRBJ1-6; no definite D call. Germline V gene data show CDR1 as MNHEY and CDR2 as SMNVEV (reference sequence). Trimming removed 2 bases at V and 0 bases at J, with 11 bases between. There are 17 residues in the CDR3. CDR3 in amino acids: CASSLVQPSSYNSPLHF. The CDR3 bases are TGTGCCAGCAGTTTAGTACAGCCCAGCTCCTATAATTCACCCCTCCACTTT.

The gene calls are TRBV11-3 and TRBJ2-5; D is unresolved. The CDR3 is 14 residues long. V was cut by 5 bases and J by 5 bases, with 15 bases left in between. From germline, CDR1 is SGHNT and CDR2 YENEEA. Written as DNA, the CDR3 is TGTGCCAGCAGCCCCCCGGCGCCTGGGGAGACCCAGTACTTC. This sequence encodes CASSPPAPGETQYF. The full variable domain, its missing parts supplied by reference TRBV11-3 and TRBJ2-5, is EAGVVQSPRYKIIEKKQPVAFWCNPISGHNTLYWYLQNLGQGPELLIRYENEEAVDDSQLPKDRFSAERLKGVDSTLKIQPAELGDSAVYLCASSPPAPGETQYFGPGTRLLVL.